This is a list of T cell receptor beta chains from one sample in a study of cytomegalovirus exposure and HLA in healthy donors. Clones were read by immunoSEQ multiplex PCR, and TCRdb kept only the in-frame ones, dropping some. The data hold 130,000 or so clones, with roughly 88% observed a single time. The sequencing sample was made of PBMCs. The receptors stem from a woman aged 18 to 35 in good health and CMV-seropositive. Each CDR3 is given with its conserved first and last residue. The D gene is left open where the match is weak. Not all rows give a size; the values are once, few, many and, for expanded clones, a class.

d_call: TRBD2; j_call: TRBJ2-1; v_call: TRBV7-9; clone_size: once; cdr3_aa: CASSVAGTRSMYEQFF; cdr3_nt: TGTGCCAGCAGCGTCGCCGGGACTAGAAGCATGTATGAGCAGTTCTTC
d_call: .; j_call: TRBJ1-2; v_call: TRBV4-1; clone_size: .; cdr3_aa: CASSQYFGERGNGYTF; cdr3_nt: TGCGCCAGCAGCCAATACTTCGGGGAGCGGGGGAATGGCTACACCTTC
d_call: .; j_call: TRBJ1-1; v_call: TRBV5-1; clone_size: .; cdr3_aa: CASRLSGNTEAFF; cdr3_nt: TGCGCCAGCAGGCTATCGGGGAACACTGAAGCTTTCTTT
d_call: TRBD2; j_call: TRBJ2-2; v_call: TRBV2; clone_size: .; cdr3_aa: CASSDPGLAGGLTGELFF; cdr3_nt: TGTGCCAGCAGTGACCCGGGACTAGCGGGGGGGCTCACCGGGGAGCTGTTTTTT
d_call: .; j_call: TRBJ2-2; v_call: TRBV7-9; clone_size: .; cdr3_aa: CASSFYSLRDAGELFF; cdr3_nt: TGTGCCAGCAGCTTCTACAGCCTGAGAGACGCCGGGGAGCTGTTTTTT
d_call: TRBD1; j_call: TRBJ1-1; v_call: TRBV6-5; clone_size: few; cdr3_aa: CASSYGGQGDTEAFF; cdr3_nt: TGTGCCAGCAGTTACGGGGGACAGGGAGACACTGAAGCTTTCTTT
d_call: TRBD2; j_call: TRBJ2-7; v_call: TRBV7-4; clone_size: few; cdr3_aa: CASSFMGRVHSYEQYF; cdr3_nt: TGTGCCAGCTCCTTTATGGGGAGGGTACATTCCTACGAGCAGTACTTC
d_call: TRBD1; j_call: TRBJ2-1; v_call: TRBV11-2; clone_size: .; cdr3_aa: CASSPGDRGVNEQFF; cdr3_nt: TGTGCCAGCAGTCCCGGGGACAGGGGGGTCAATGAGCAGTTCTTC
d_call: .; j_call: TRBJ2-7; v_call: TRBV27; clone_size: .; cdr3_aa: CASSHRGISYEQYF; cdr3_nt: TGTGCCAGCAGCCACCGCGGGATCTCCTACGAGCAGTACTTC
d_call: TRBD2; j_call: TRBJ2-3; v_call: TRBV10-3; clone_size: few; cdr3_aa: CAISKRGVADTQYF; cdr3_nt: TGTGCCATCAGCAAGCGGGGGGTAGCGGATACGCAGTATTTT
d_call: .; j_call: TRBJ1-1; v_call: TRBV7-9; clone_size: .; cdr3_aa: CASTLAGTEAFF; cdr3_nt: TGTGCCAGCACTCTTGCGGGCACTGAAGCTTTCTTT
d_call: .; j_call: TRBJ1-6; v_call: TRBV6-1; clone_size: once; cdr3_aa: CASGEGDSPLHF; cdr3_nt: TGTGCCAGCGGGGAGGGGGATTCACCCCTCCACTTT
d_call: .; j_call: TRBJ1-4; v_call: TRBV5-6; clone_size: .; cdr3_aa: CASSPGGGLNEKLFF; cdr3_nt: TGTGCCAGCAGCCCGGGGGGGGGCCTCAATGAAAAACTGTTTTTT
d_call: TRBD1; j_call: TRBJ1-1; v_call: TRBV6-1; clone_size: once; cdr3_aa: CASSRQGSTEAFF; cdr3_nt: TGTGCCAGCAGTCGACAGGGGAGCACTGAAGCTTTCTTT
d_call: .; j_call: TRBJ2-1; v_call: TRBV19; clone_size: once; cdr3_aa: CASSIGRRDEQFF; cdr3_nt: TGTGCCAGTAGTATAGGACGTCGGGATGAGCAGTTCTTC
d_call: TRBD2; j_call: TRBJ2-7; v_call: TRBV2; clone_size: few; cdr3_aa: CATTAGLLNEQYF; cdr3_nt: TGTGCCACCACGGCGGGACTACTGAACGAGCAGTACTTC
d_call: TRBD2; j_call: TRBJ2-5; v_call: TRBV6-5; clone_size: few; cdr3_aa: CASSYGAGGRETQYF; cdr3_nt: TGTGCCAGCAGTTACGGGGCGGGGGGGCGAGAGACCCAGTACTTC
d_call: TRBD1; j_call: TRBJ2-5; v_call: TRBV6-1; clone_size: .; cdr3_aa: CASGWTGTLQETQYF; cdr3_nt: TGTGCCAGCGGATGGACAGGGACACTCCAAGAGACCCAGTACTTC
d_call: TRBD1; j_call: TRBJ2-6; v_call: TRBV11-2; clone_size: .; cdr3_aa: CASSLFGTGALSGANVLTF; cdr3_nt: TGTGCCAGCAGCTTATTTGGGACAGGGGCTCTCTCTGGGGCCAACGTCCTGACTTTC
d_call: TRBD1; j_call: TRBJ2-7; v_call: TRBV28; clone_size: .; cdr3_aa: CASSLQQGRYGQYF; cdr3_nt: TGTGCCAGCAGTTTACAACAGGGGCGGTATGGGCAGTACTTC
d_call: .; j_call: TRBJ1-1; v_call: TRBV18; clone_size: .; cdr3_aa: CASSPPMNTEAFF; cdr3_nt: TGTGCCAGCTCACCACCCATGAACACTGAAGCTTTCTTT
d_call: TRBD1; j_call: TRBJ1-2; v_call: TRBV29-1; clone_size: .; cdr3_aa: CSVEDRGRDNYGYTF; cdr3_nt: TGCAGCGTTGAGGACAGGGGGCGCGACAACTATGGCTACACCTTC
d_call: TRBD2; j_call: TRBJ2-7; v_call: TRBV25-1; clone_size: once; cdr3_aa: CASSASTSGASYEQYF; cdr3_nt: TGTGCCAGCAGTGCGTCGACTAGCGGGGCCTCCTACGAGCAGTACTTC
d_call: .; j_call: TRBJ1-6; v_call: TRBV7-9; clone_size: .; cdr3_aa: CASRDEGSPLHF; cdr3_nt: TGTGCCAGCAGGGACGAGGGTTCACCCCTCCACTTT
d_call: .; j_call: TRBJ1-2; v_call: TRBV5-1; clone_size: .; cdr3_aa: CASSLDLGGARVNFDYGYTF; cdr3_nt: TGCGCCAGCAGCTTGGATTTGGGGGGGGCGCGAGTCAATTTTGACTATGGCTACACCTTC
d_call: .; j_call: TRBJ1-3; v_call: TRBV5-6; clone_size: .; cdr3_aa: CASSSPTDVSGNTIYF; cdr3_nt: TGTGCCAGCAGCTCCCCAACAGACGTTTCTGGAAACACCATATATTTT
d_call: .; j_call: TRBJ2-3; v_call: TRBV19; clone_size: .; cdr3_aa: CASQQGRTDTQYF; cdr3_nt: TGTGCCAGTCAGCAGGGTAGGACAGATACGCAGTATTTT
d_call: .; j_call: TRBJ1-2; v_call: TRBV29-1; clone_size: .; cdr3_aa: CSALQVNYGYTF; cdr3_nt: TGCAGCGCCCTACAGGTTAACTATGGCTACACCTTC
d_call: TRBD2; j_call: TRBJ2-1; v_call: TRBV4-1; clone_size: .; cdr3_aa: CASSQTSGLYNEQFF; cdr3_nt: TGCGCCAGCAGCCAGACTAGCGGGCTGTACAATGAGCAGTTCTTC
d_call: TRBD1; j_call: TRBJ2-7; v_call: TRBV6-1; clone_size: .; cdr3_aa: CATTPDRGVREQYF; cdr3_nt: TGTGCCACCACACCGGACAGGGGTGTTCGCGAGCAGTACTTC
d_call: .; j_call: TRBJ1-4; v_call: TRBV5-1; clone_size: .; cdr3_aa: CASSLGSSNEKLFF; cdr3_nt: TGCGCCAGCAGCTTGGGGAGTTCCAATGAAAAACTGTTTTTT
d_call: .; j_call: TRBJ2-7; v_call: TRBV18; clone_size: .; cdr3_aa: CASFTTRGNEQYF; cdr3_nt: TGTGCCAGCTTCACCACCAGGGGCAACGAGCAGTACTTC
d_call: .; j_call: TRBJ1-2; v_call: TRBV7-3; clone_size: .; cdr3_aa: CASSLNDGGYGYTF; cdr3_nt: TGTGCCAGCAGCTTAAATGACGGAGGCTATGGCTACACCTTC
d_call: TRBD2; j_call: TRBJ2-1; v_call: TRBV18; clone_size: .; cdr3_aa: CASSPPGGSYNEQFF; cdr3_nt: TGTGCCAGCTCACCCCCGGGGGGGTCCTACAATGAGCAGTTCTTC
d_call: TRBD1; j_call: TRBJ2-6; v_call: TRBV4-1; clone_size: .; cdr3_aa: CASSHGTGLSGANVLTF; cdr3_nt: TGCGCCAGCAGTCACGGGACAGGGCTATCTGGGGCCAACGTCCTGACTTTC
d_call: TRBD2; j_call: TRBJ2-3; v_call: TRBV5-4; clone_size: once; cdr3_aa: CASSSTPSGGAPDTQYF; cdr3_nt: TGTGCCAGCAGCTCTACCCCTAGCGGGGGGGCCCCAGATACGCAGTATTTT